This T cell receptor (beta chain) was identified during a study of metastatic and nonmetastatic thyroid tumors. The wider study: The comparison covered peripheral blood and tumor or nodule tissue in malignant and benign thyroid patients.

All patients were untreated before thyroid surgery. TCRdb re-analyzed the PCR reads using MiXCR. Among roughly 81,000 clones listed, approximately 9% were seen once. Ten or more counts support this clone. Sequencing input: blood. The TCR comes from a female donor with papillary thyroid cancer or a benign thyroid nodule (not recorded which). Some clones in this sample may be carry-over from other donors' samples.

Here the CDR3 reads CASSLGGGLINTGELFF. In nucleotides, the CDR3 is TGTGCCAGCAGCTTAGGGGGCGGGCTCATAAACACCGGGGAGCTGTTTTTT. The chain recombines TRBV11-3 with TRBJ2-2; D possibly matches TRBD1 or TRBD2 (5 bases each). V lost 1 base, J lost 2 bases, and 14 bases lay in between. CDR1 and CDR2 from the germline V gene are SGHNT and YENEEA. The CDR3 extends over 17 amino acids.